The 15 T cell receptor beta chains below come from one sample, sequenced in a study of identifying expanded T cells in peripheral blood. Method: immunoSEQ multiplex PCR; TCRdb's copy keeps in-frame clones and lacks some. In the table there are approximately 94,000 clones, about 90% of which are singletons. Specimen: blood. These receptors were collected from a person aged 18 to 70 in good health.

This chain links TRBV5-5 with TRBJ2-1, with D possibly called TRBD1 or TRBD2 (5 bases each). This CDR3 contains 13 residues. Germline CDR1 SGHKS, CDR2 YYEKEE (reference sequence). Between the trimmed V and J ends, which lost 5 bases and 6 bases, there was a span of 12 bases. Here the CDR3 DNA reads TGTGCCAGCAGTTGGGACCGCGTCAATGAGCAGTTCTTC. It codes for CASSWDRVNEQFF.

J is TRBJ1-2 and V is TRBV29-1; a possible D gene is TRBD1 (6 bases). V was pared by 4 bases and J by 7 bases, with 16 bases between. Germline CDR1 is SQVTM and CDR2 is ANQGSEA. CDR3 size: 13 residues. CDR3 amino acids: CSVGLTRDTGYTF. DNA of the CDR3: TGCAGCGTTGGGTTGACCCGGGACACTGGCTACACCTTC.

This chain joins TRBV19 and TRBJ1-1, with 9 nucleotides matching TRBD1. The V gene end was trimmed by 5 bases and the J gene end by 5 bases; junction bases not matched to a gene: 9. The CDR3 is 15 amino acids. Germline V lookup: CDR1 LNHDA, CDR2 SQIVND (reference sequence). CDR3 protein: CASSPRTGAGTEAFF. The CDR3, as DNA: TGTGCCAGTAGTCCGCGGACAGGGGCGGGGACTGAAGCTTTCTTT.

The chain is built from TRBV10-1 and TRBJ2-1, with D maybe TRBD1 (6 bases). From germline, CDR1 is WNHNN and CDR2 SYGVQD (reference sequence). The CDR3 length is 16 residues. V lost 0 bases and J lost 7, with 16 bases in between. DNA for the CDR3: TGCGCCAGCAGTGAGTCGATGGTTTACGGGACAAATGAGCAGTTCTTC. Amino acid sequence: CASSESMVYGTNEQFF.

This clone was found many times. V gene TRBV5-4 combines with J gene TRBJ1-6; D is unresolved. The V and J ends lost 0 bases and 15 bases respectively, with 13 bases between them. CDR1 is SGHNT and CDR2 is YYREEE in the germline V gene (reference sequence). The length of the CDR3 is 13 residues. This CDR3 is CASSLDSPANLHF. DNA for the CDR3: TGTGCCAGCAGCTTGGACAGCCCAGCAAACCTCCACTTT.

This clone has only a few counts. The V call is TRBV27, the J call TRBJ2-7; TRBD1 matches at 7 bases. Per germline, CDR1 MNHEY and CDR2 SMNVEV (reference sequence). The CDR3 totals 15 residues. With 5 bases clipped from V and 3 bases from J, the junction kept 10 bases outside the gene matches. The CDR3 reads CASSGLTGIGYEQYF. The DNA for the CDR3 is TGTGCCAGCAGTGGACTGACAGGGATTGGCTACGAGCAGTACTTC.

This chain connects TRBV30 to TRBJ2-7; D is unclear. This CDR3 has 11 amino acids. V was pared by 2 bases and J by 6 bases, with 8 bases between. The germline CDR1 and CDR2 sequences are GTSNPN and SVGIG (reference sequence). DNA for the CDR3: TGTGCCTGGAGTTCCTCCGCCGAGCAGTACTTC. Residues: CAWSSSAEQYF.

The chain employs TRBV6-5 and TRBJ1-5; weak D call: TRBD1 (6 bases). V was pared by 5 bases and J by 7 bases, with 15 bases between. Per the germline V gene, CDR1 is MNHEY and CDR2 is SVGAGI. The CDR3 contains 14 residues. The CDR3 sequence is CASSTDLRGQPQHF. CDR3 sequence (DNA): TGTGCCAGCAGTACGGACCTCAGGGGACAGCCCCAGCATTTT.

The V and J genes are TRBV29-1 and TRBJ1-1; unclear D gene. V lost 4 bases to trimming and J lost 1 base, with 10 bases between them. The length of the CDR3 is 13 residues. CDR1 and CDR2 from the germline V gene are SQVTM and ANQGSEA. The chain's CDR3 is CSVVGRRNTEAFF. For the CDR3, the DNA is TGCAGCGTTGTAGGCAGGCGGAACACTGAAGCTTTCTTT.

This clone occurred a few times. V is TRBV6-5 and J is TRBJ1-2; the match to TRBD1 covers 8 bases. The V segment lost 7 bases and the J segment 2 bases; nucleotides outside the gene matches: 6. The CDR3 runs to 14 residues. Germline-derived CDR1 and CDR2 are MNHEY and SVGAGI. The CDR3 loop is CASTDRQGNYGYTF. The CDR3 DNA sequence: TGTGCCAGCACCGACCGACAGGGGAACTATGGCTACACCTTC.

The table lists this clone with a few counts. V gene TRBV30 combines with J gene TRBJ1-5, with 7 nucleotides matching TRBD1. This CDR3 has 12 amino acids. CDR1 is GTSNPN, CDR2 SVGIG, per germline (reference sequence). The junction had 4 bases not matched to a gene; V was cut back by 4 bases and J by 7 bases. CDR3 sequence reads: CAWNRGEQPQHF. CDR3 nucleotides: TGTGCCTGGAACAGGGGTGAACAGCCCCAGCATTTT.

The CDR3 region has the DNA TGTGCCAGCAGCTTCGGGAGGAATGAGCAGTTCTTC. This sequence encodes CASSFGRNEQFF. The gene calls are TRBV5-4 and TRBJ2-1, with 7 bases matching TRBD2. This CDR3 contains 12 residues. V trimming: 2 bases; J trimming: 7 bases; junction bases outside the gene matches: 0. Germline V gene sequence: CDR1 SGHNT, CDR2 YYREEE (reference sequence).

The chain carries TRBV14 and TRBJ1-4; tentative D call: TRBD1 (6 bases). Germline V CDR1 and CDR2: SGHDN, FVKESK. The CDR3 length is 16 residues. Trimming shortened V by 1 base and J by 7 bases, and 16 bases separated the two germline ends. The CDR3 sequence is CASSQGSYRVTEKLFF. In nucleotides, the CDR3 is TGTGCCAGCAGCCAAGGATCGTACAGGGTTACTGAAAAACTGTTTTTT.

This clone appeared once. This rearrangement joins TRBV27 to TRBJ2-3; D may be TRBD1 (6 bases). The V end was cut by 0 bases, the J end by 3 bases, with 16 bases between. Germline V gene data show CDR1 as MNHEY and CDR2 as SMNVEV (reference sequence). This CDR3 is 17 amino acids long. CDR3 DNA: TGTGCCAGCAGTTTATCAGGTTGGGGGCTTGGGACAGATACGCAGTATTTT. It is translated as CASSLSGWGLGTDTQYF.

J is TRBJ2-7 and V is TRBV28; TRBD2 agrees at 9 bases. The germline V gene encodes CDR1 MDHEN and CDR2 SYDVKM. CDR3 length equals 16 residues. Germline trimming cut 6 bases from V and 0 bases from J; bases unmatched to any gene: 9. For the CDR3, the DNA is TGTGCCAGCAGCGTAAGGGCGGGAGGGTACTCCTACGAGCAGTACTTC. Protein sequence: CASSVRAGGYSYEQYF.